The rows below give T cell receptor beta chains drawn from one sample of a study of blood T cells in healthy people across ages. TCRdb itself ran the 5' RACE reads through MiXCR, one entry per CDR3 protein. The table records about 680,000 distinct CDR3 sequences, around 48% of them present only once. Sequencing was carried out using blood. The receptors were gathered from a woman aged 60-70 years in good health. CDR3s include the opening cysteine and the closing phenylalanine or tryptophan. A D gene is named only where the DNA matches it firmly. Some rows have no size entry. The others give once, few or many, or a class for an expanded clone.

j_gene: TRBJ2-1
v_gene: TRBV15
d_gene: .
abundance: .
CDR3aa: CATSRGGGSYNEQFF
CDR3nt: TGTGCCACCAGCAGAGGAGGAGGCTCCTACAATGAGCAGTTCTTC

j_gene: TRBJ2-1
v_gene: TRBV3-1
d_gene: TRBD1
abundance: .
CDR3aa: CASRDRDMNEQFF
CDR3nt: TGTGCCAGCAGGGACAGGGATATGAATGAGCAGTTCTTC

j_gene: TRBJ1-1
v_gene: TRBV14
d_gene: .
abundance: few
CDR3aa: CASSQKMGTEAFF
CDR3nt: TGTGCCAGCAGCCAAAAGATGGGCACTGAAGCTTTCTTT

j_gene: TRBJ2-1
v_gene: TRBV4-3
d_gene: TRBD2
abundance: few
CDR3aa: CASSQYLPSGNYNEQFF
CDR3nt: TGCGCCAGCAGCCAGTACCTCCCTAGCGGGAACTACAATGAGCAGTTCTTC

j_gene: TRBJ2-3
v_gene: TRBV29-1
d_gene: TRBD2
abundance: few
CDR3aa: CSTGLAGGGDTQYF
CDR3nt: TGCAGCACCGGACTAGCGGGAGGTGGGGATACGCAGTATTTT

j_gene: TRBJ2-1
v_gene: TRBV4-2
d_gene: TRBD2
abundance: few
CDR3aa: CASSQEPGGPPNEQFF
CDR3nt: TGTGCCAGCAGCCAAGAACCGGGAGGACCCCCTAATGAGCAGTTCTTC

j_gene: TRBJ2-5
v_gene: TRBV5-1
d_gene: .
abundance: few
CDR3aa: CASSLVKEGKTQYF
CDR3nt: TGCGCCAGCAGCTTGGTGAAGGAGGGAAAGACCCAGTACTTC

j_gene: TRBJ2-7
v_gene: TRBV7-9
d_gene: .
abundance: few
CDR3aa: CASSLKGGPRYEQYF
CDR3nt: TGTGCCAGCAGCTTAAAGGGGGGACCGCGCTACGAGCAGTACTTC

j_gene: TRBJ2-5
v_gene: TRBV7-3
d_gene: TRBD1
abundance: few
CDR3aa: CASSQDRGPQETQYF
CDR3nt: TGTGCCAGCAGCCAAGACAGGGGCCCCCAAGAGACCCAGTACTTC

j_gene: TRBJ2-7
v_gene: TRBV6-5
d_gene: .
abundance: .
CDR3aa: CASSYTRAPYEQYF
CDR3nt: TGTGCCAGCAGTTACACCCGGGCCCCCTACGAGCAGTACTTC

j_gene: TRBJ2-5
v_gene: TRBV6-6
d_gene: TRBD2
abundance: .
CDR3aa: CASRETSWNQETQYF
CDR3nt: TGTGCCAGCAGAGAGACTAGCTGGAACCAAGAGACCCAGTACTTC

j_gene: TRBJ1-2
v_gene: TRBV28
d_gene: TRBD1
abundance: .
CDR3aa: CASSQGKGGNGYTF
CDR3nt: TGTGCCAGCAGCCAAGGCAAAGGGGGCAATGGCTACACCTTC

j_gene: TRBJ2-1
v_gene: TRBV14
d_gene: TRBD2
abundance: few
CDR3aa: CASSQPPIGLAGWNEQFF
CDR3nt: TGTGCCAGCAGCCAACCCCCCATTGGACTAGCGGGATGGAATGAGCAGTTCTTC

j_gene: TRBJ1-5
v_gene: TRBV7-2
d_gene: TRBD1
abundance: .
CDR3aa: CASSLEKGANQPQHF
CDR3nt: TGTGCCAGCAGCTTAGAGAAGGGGGCAAATCAGCCCCAGCATTTT

j_gene: TRBJ2-2
v_gene: TRBV25-1
d_gene: TRBD2
abundance: .
CDR3aa: CASRRAGGLAGELFF
CDR3nt: TGTGCCAGCAGGAGGGCGGGGGGACTGGCCGGGGAGCTGTTTTTT

j_gene: TRBJ1-1
v_gene: TRBV20-1
d_gene: TRBD1
abundance: many
CDR3aa: CSAQRTGGFMNTEAFF
CDR3nt: TGCAGTGCCCAAAGGACAGGAGGGTTTATGAACACTGAAGCTTTCTTT

j_gene: TRBJ2-7
v_gene: TRBV6-2/TRBV6-3
d_gene: TRBD2
abundance: .
CDR3aa: CASKLAGESYEQYF
CDR3nt: TGTGCCAGCAAACTAGCGGGAGAATCCTACGAGCAGTACTTC

j_gene: TRBJ2-1
v_gene: TRBV4-3
d_gene: TRBD2
abundance: .
CDR3aa: CASSQEGSVGLAGFEQFF
CDR3nt: TGCGCCAGCAGCCAAGAAGGAAGTGTGGGGCTAGCGGGGTTTGAGCAGTTCTTC

j_gene: TRBJ2-7
v_gene: TRBV4-2
d_gene: .
abundance: .
CDR3aa: CASSQTGTAGYEQYF
CDR3nt: TGTGCCAGCAGCCAAACCGGGACCGCCGGCTACGAGCAGTACTTC

j_gene: TRBJ2-2
v_gene: TRBV6-6
d_gene: .
abundance: many
CDR3aa: CASSRGGTGELFF
CDR3nt: TGTGCCAGCAGCCGTGGCGGTACCGGGGAGCTGTTTTTT

j_gene: TRBJ2-7
v_gene: TRBV7-9
d_gene: TRBD2
abundance: few
CDR3aa: CASSSGGASGIYEQYF
CDR3nt: TGTGCCAGCAGCTCCGGGGGGGCTAGCGGTATCTACGAGCAGTACTTC

j_gene: TRBJ1-6
v_gene: TRBV25-1
d_gene: .
abundance: few
CDR3aa: CASSFQGLNSPLHF
CDR3nt: TGTGCCAGCAGTTTCCAGGGACTGAATTCACCCCTCCACTTT

j_gene: TRBJ2-5
v_gene: TRBV7-9
d_gene: TRBD1
abundance: .
CDR3aa: CASSSNTGGFETQYF
CDR3nt: TGTGCCAGCAGCTCAAATACAGGGGGATTCGAGACCCAGTACTTC

j_gene: TRBJ2-1
v_gene: TRBV5-1
d_gene: .
abundance: .
CDR3aa: CASSLNPDYNEQFF
CDR3nt: TGCGCCAGCAGCTTGAACCCGGACTACAATGAGCAGTTCTTC

j_gene: TRBJ2-7
v_gene: TRBV20-1
d_gene: .
abundance: .
CDR3aa: CSARRATDEQYF
CDR3nt: TGCAGTGCTAGAAGGGCCACCGACGAGCAGTACTTC

j_gene: TRBJ1-5
v_gene: TRBV27
d_gene: .
abundance: few
CDR3aa: CASSLHGNNQPQHF
CDR3nt: TGTGCCAGCAGTTTACACGGTAACAATCAGCCCCAGCATTTT

j_gene: TRBJ2-7
v_gene: TRBV5-4
d_gene: .
abundance: .
CDR3aa: CASRAPGEGTSYEQYF
CDR3nt: TGTGCCAGCAGGGCCCCGGGAGAAGGAACCTCCTACGAGCAGTACTTC

j_gene: TRBJ2-7
v_gene: TRBV20-1
d_gene: .
abundance: .
CDR3aa: CSAEDSNYEQYF
CDR3nt: TGCAGTGCTGAGGACAGCAACTACGAGCAGTACTTC

j_gene: TRBJ2-5
v_gene: TRBV12-3/TRBV12-4
d_gene: .
abundance: few
CDR3aa: CASTLAHLAPYNEQYF
CDR3nt: TGTGCCAGCACCTTGGCCCACCTAGCGCCTTACAATGAGCAGTACTTC

j_gene: TRBJ1-4
v_gene: TRBV6-2/TRBV6-3
d_gene: TRBD1
abundance: .
CDR3aa: CASAPGQKNEKLFF
CDR3nt: TGTGCCAGCGCCCCGGGACAGAAGAATGAAAAACTGTTTTTT

j_gene: TRBJ2-7
v_gene: TRBV7-2
d_gene: .
abundance: few
CDR3aa: CASSLEVVSSYEQYF
CDR3nt: TGTGCCAGCAGCTTAGAAGTCGTCAGCTCCTACGAGCAGTACTTC

j_gene: TRBJ2-5
v_gene: TRBV29-1
d_gene: TRBD2
abundance: .
CDR3aa: CSVVVASGRFGTQYF
CDR3nt: TGCAGCGTTGTCGTGGCTAGCGGGAGGTTCGGGACCCAGTACTTC

j_gene: TRBJ2-6
v_gene: TRBV20-1
d_gene: .
abundance: few
CDR3aa: CSARSLAAPGANVLTF
CDR3nt: TGCAGTGCTAGGTCGTTAGCGGCCCCTGGGGCCAACGTCCTGACTTTC

j_gene: TRBJ2-7
v_gene: TRBV30
d_gene: .
abundance: .
CDR3aa: CATGQNSYEQYF
CDR3nt: TGTGCCACGGGACAAAACTCCTACGAGCAGTACTTC

j_gene: TRBJ2-3
v_gene: TRBV20-1
d_gene: .
abundance: .
CDR3aa: CSARGWDRSDTQYF
CDR3nt: TGCAGTGCTAGAGGATGGGACCGATCAGATACGCAGTATTTT

j_gene: TRBJ2-6
v_gene: TRBV20-1
d_gene: .
abundance: few
CDR3aa: CSARDSLIRGANVLTF
CDR3nt: TGCAGTGCTCGGGACTCTCTCATTCGAGGGGCCAACGTCCTGACTTTC

j_gene: TRBJ2-1
v_gene: TRBV5-4
d_gene: TRBD2
abundance: .
CDR3aa: CASSRLAGISYNEQFF
CDR3nt: TGTGCCAGCAGCCGTCTAGCGGGGATCTCCTACAATGAGCAGTTCTTC

j_gene: TRBJ1-2
v_gene: TRBV20-1
d_gene: .
abundance: .
CDR3aa: CSARKEGYTF
CDR3nt: TGCAGTGCTAGAAAAGAGGGCTACACCTTC

j_gene: TRBJ2-7
v_gene: TRBV7-2
d_gene: .
abundance: .
CDR3aa: CASSLSRASEQYF
CDR3nt: TGTGCCAGCAGCTTATCACGGGCTTCCGAGCAGTACTTC

j_gene: TRBJ1-6
v_gene: TRBV6-5
d_gene: .
abundance: .
CDR3aa: CASSSSSGRTSLRNSPLHF
CDR3nt: TGTGCCAGCAGTTCCTCCTCGGGCAGGACCAGCTTGAGGAATTCACCCCTCCACTTT

j_gene: TRBJ2-7
v_gene: TRBV28
d_gene: TRBD2
abundance: .
CDR3aa: CASSLWWREGSYEQYF
CDR3nt: TGTGCCAGCAGTTTATGGTGGCGGGAGGGCTCCTACGAGCAGTACTTC

j_gene: TRBJ2-1
v_gene: TRBV7-3
d_gene: .
abundance: .
CDR3aa: CASSLSPGSNEQFF
CDR3nt: TGTGCCAGCAGCTTAAGCCCAGGATCCAATGAGCAGTTCTTC

j_gene: TRBJ1-2
v_gene: TRBV7-2
d_gene: .
abundance: few
CDR3aa: CASSLAGAYDYGYTF
CDR3nt: TGTGCCAGCAGCTTAGCGGGGGCGTACGACTATGGCTACACCTTC

j_gene: TRBJ2-1
v_gene: TRBV10-3
d_gene: TRBD2
abundance: .
CDR3aa: CAISEGPLAGYNEQFF
CDR3nt: TGTGCCATCAGTGAGGGTCCCCTAGCGGGATACAATGAGCAGTTCTTC

j_gene: TRBJ1-6
v_gene: TRBV3-1
d_gene: .
abundance: .
CDR3aa: CASSQSGGPLANSPLHF
CDR3nt: TGTGCCAGCAGCCAAAGCGGCGGACCCTTAGCTAATTCACCCCTCCACTTT

j_gene: TRBJ1-1
v_gene: TRBV5-1
d_gene: TRBD1
abundance: .
CDR3aa: CASSPDRGLTETFF
CDR3nt: TGCGCCAGCAGCCCCGACAGGGGGTTGACTGAAACTTTCTTT

j_gene: TRBJ2-1
v_gene: TRBV9
d_gene: TRBD2
abundance: few
CDR3aa: CASPGTSGRITYNEQFF
CDR3nt: TGTGCCAGCCCCGGGACTAGCGGGAGGATTACCTACAATGAGCAGTTCTTC

j_gene: TRBJ2-3
v_gene: TRBV7-2
d_gene: TRBD2
abundance: once
CDR3aa: CASSWGLAGSTDTQYF
CDR3nt: TGTGCCAGCAGCTGGGGACTAGCGGGGAGCACAGATACGCAGTATTTT

j_gene: TRBJ2-5
v_gene: TRBV3-1
d_gene: TRBD2
abundance: few
CDR3aa: CASSQVSSGHNEQYF
CDR3nt: TGTGCCAGCAGCCAAGTTTCTAGCGGTCACAATGAGCAGTACTTC

j_gene: TRBJ2-5
v_gene: TRBV7-9
d_gene: .
abundance: .
CDR3aa: CARRPIQAETQYF
CDR3nt: TGTGCCCGCAGACCTATCCAGGCGGAGACCCAGTACTTC

j_gene: TRBJ2-3
v_gene: TRBV20-1
d_gene: .
abundance: .
CDR3aa: CSARETDTQYF
CDR3nt: TGCAGTGCTAGAGAAACAGATACGCAGTATTTT

j_gene: TRBJ1-2
v_gene: TRBV6-6
d_gene: .
abundance: .
CDR3aa: CASSYSTTTGGYGYTF
CDR3nt: TGTGCCAGCAGTTACTCGACAACTACAGGTGGCTATGGCTACACCTTC

j_gene: TRBJ1-1
v_gene: TRBV7-3
d_gene: .
abundance: .
CDR3aa: CASSFNGGAAEAFF
CDR3nt: TGTGCCAGCAGCTTTAACGGCGGGGCCGCTGAAGCTTTCTTT

j_gene: TRBJ2-5
v_gene: TRBV29-1
d_gene: .
abundance: .
CDR3aa: CSVEDTRGGETQYF
CDR3nt: TGCAGCGTTGAAGACACAAGGGGGGGGGAGACCCAGTACTTC

j_gene: TRBJ2-7
v_gene: TRBV2
d_gene: .
abundance: .
CDR3aa: CASSVAGDEQYF
CDR3nt: TGTGCCAGCAGTGTAGCAGGGGACGAGCAGTACTTC

j_gene: TRBJ1-2
v_gene: TRBV25-1
d_gene: .
abundance: .
CDR3aa: CASTRGHDYGYTF
CDR3nt: TGTGCCAGCACCAGGGGCCACGACTATGGCTACACCTTC